A single sample is the source of the 24 T cell receptor beta chains below, sequenced in a study of early T cells in non-severe SARS-CoV-2 infection. TCRdb ran MiXCR on the 5' RACE reads and lists one entry per CDR3 protein. The sample comprises some 54,000 distinct CDR3 sequences, 10% of which are singletons, and 8.5% to 9% rests with the top ten. Sequenced material: whole blood. These receptors came from an adult who was a healthcare worker with PCR-confirmed SARS-CoV-2 infection or an uninfected control (not recorded which).

The table lists this clonotype with many counts. The genes are TRBV29-1 and TRBJ1-2; D remains unclear. Per germline, CDR1 SQVTM and CDR2 ANQGSEA. V lost 5 bases to trimming and J lost 7 bases, with 11 bases between them. This CDR3 contains 11 residues. The DNA of the CDR3 is TGCAGCGTTTCGGCCTTCGGTGGCTACACCTTC. This encodes CSVSAFGGYTF.

This clonotype was seen at least ten times. V gene TRBV27 combines with J gene TRBJ2-2; the D is unclear. The CDR3 covers 12 residues. Between the trimmed V and J ends, which lost 5 bases and 4 bases, there was a span of 5 bases. The V gene's germline CDR1 is MNHEY and CDR2 SMNVEV (reference sequence). This CDR3 reads CASSSPTGELFF. The CDR3 DNA is TGTGCCAGCAGTAGTCCCACCGGGGAGCTGTTTTTT.

The gene calls are TRBV5-1 and TRBJ2-2, with TRBD1 matching 7 bases. Unmatched junction bases numbered 1, after V lost 0 bases and J lost 5 bases. The CDR3 has 14 amino acids. Germline CDR1 and CDR2: SGHRS and YFSETQ. The CDR3 coding sequence is TGCGCCAGCAGCTTGGGGACAGGTACCGGGGAGCTGTTTTTT. Amino acids: CASSLGTGTGELFF.

This clonotype was counted many times. The V and J genes are TRBV5-1 and TRBJ2-2; D gene unclear. There are 14 residues in the CDR3. Trimming removed 6 bases from V and 0 bases from J, with 9 bases in between. CDR1 and CDR2 (germline): SGHRS, YFSETQ. The CDR3 sequence is CASKSVANTGELFF. The CDR3, as DNA: TGCGCCAGCAAGTCCGTGGCGAACACCGGGGAGCTGTTTTTT.

This clonotype was counted a few times. J is TRBJ1-2 and V is TRBV7-2; D remains ambiguous. CDR1 is SGHTA, CDR2 FQGNSA, per germline. CDR3 length: 15 residues. Trimming removed 0 bases from V and 0 bases from J, with 8 bases in between. The CDR3 DNA follows: TGTGCCAGCAGCTTAGCTGGCAGCTCTAACTATGGCTACACCTTC. The encoded protein is CASSLAGSSNYGYTF.

This clonotype has only a few counts. This sequence joins TRBV5-4 and TRBJ2-4; 7 nucleotides align to TRBD2. Germline CDR1 SGHNT, CDR2 YYREEE (reference sequence). The CDR3 totals 14 residues. V lost 0 bases, J lost 3 bases, and 0 bases stayed unmatched. CDR3 protein: CASSLASGKNIQYF. The CDR3 DNA reads as TGTGCCAGCAGCTTGGCTAGCGGCAAAAACATTCAGTACTTC.

Only a few counts were recorded for this clonotype. The chain employs TRBV7-2 and TRBJ2-1, with D tentatively TRBD2 (7 bases). CDR3 length: 13 amino acids. Germline V lookup: CDR1 SGHTA, CDR2 FQGNSA. The germline V and J ends were trimmed by 5 bases and 6 bases, with 11 bases remaining between them. CDR3 amino acids: CASSRGALNEQFF. CDR3 nucleotides: TGTGCCAGCAGCCGGGGGGCCCTCAATGAGCAGTTCTTC.

This clonotype was counted at least ten times. CDR3 region: CASSSGGQGEETQYF. CDR3 in DNA: TGTGCCAGCAGCTCTGGCGGGCAGGGGGAAGAGACCCAGTACTTC. The gene calls are TRBV7-9 and TRBJ2-5; 7 bases match TRBD1. The CDR3 covers 15 residues. V trimming: 4 bases; J trimming: 3 bases; junction bases outside the gene matches: 8. Germline-derived CDR1 and CDR2 are SEHNR and FQNEAQ (reference sequence).

This clonotype was detected many times. The genes are TRBV5-1 and TRBJ2-1, with TRBD1 identical over 7 bases. This CDR3 spans 14 amino acids. CDR1 SGHRS and CDR2 YFSETQ come from the germline V gene. Unmatched junction bases numbered 4, after V lost 5 bases and J lost 2 bases. CDR3 DNA: TGCGCCAGCAGTCAAGGGACAGCCTACAATGAGCAGTTCTTC. It translates to CASSQGTAYNEQFF.

The chain joins TRBV10-3 to TRBJ1-1; no definite D call. Germline CDR1 and CDR2: ENHRY and SYGVKD. This CDR3 comprises 13 residues. Trimming removed 3 bases from V and 1 base from J, with 6 bases in between. CDR3 DNA sequence: TGTGCCATCAGTGATCTGGCGAACACTGAAGCTTTCTTT. Translated, it gives CAISDLANTEAFF.

This clonotype showed up many times. The CDR3 loop reads CASSPLRTGRNSPLHF. The CDR3 DNA follows: TGTGCCAGCAGCCCCCTTAGGACAGGAAGGAATTCACCCCTCCACTTT. The genes are TRBV6-6 and TRBJ1-6; TRBD1 matches at 7 bases. Per germline, CDR1 MNHNY and CDR2 SVGAGI (reference sequence). CDR3 length: 16 amino acids. The trim removed 6 bases at V and 7 bases at J, leaving 12 bases unmatched.

This clonotype was counted at least ten times. The CDR3 is CSVLTGQTQYF. CDR3 bases: TGCAGCGTTCTAACAGGGCAGACCCAGTACTTC. The chain uses TRBV29-1 and TRBJ2-5, with D possibly being TRBD1 (6 bases). CDR1 and CDR2 (germline): SQVTM, ANQGSEA. V was trimmed by 5 bases and J by 6 bases, leaving 10 bases between them. CDR3 length equals 11 residues.

A few counts support this clonotype. The chain combines TRBV7-9 with TRBJ1-6; D remains ambiguous. The germline CDR1 and CDR2 sequences are SEHNR and FQNEAQ (reference sequence). Trimming pared 0 bases from V and 12 bases from J, leaving 9 bases between. CDR3 length: 13 amino acids. The CDR3 spells CASSLAGNGPLHF. The CDR3 bases are TGTGCCAGCAGCTTAGCAGGGAACGGACCCCTCCACTTT. The full variable domain, with the rest looked up from reference TRBV7-9 and TRBJ1-6, is DTGVSQNPRHKITKRGQNVTFRCDPISEHNRLYWYRQTLGQGPEFLTYFQNEAQLEKSRLLSDRFSAERPKGSFSTLEIQRTEQGDSAMYLCASSLAGNGPLHFGNGTRLTVT.

Ten or more counts support this clonotype. The chain carries TRBV5-1 and TRBJ2-5, with 7 positions matching TRBD2. The CDR3 runs to 15 residues. J gave up 1 base and V 0 bases, and 3 bases lay outside the gene matches. Germline V gene data show CDR1 as SGHRS and CDR2 as YFSETQ. The CDR3 here is CASSLVGGPQETQYF. In DNA, the CDR3 is TGCGCCAGCAGCTTGGTGGGAGGGCCCCAAGAGACCCAGTACTTC.

This clonotype was recorded many times. This chain connects TRBV11-2 to TRBJ1-4, with 9 bases fitting TRBD1. CDR3 size: 15 residues. CDR1 SGHAT and CDR2 FQNNGV come from the germline V gene. V lost 2 bases and J lost 5; bases outside the gene matches: 3. CDR3 in amino acids: CASSLPGQGNEKLFF. The DNA for the CDR3 is TGTGCCAGCAGCTTACCCGGACAGGGGAATGAAAAACTGTTTTTT.

As to this clonotype: A much larger clone sits a single nucleotide away, making a read error possible. The V and J genes are TRBV3-1 and TRBJ2-1, with D uncertain. Germline-derived CDR1 and CDR2 are LGHDT and YNNKEL (reference sequence). The CDR3 runs to 14 residues. V lost 1 base, J lost 9 bases, and 13 bases lay in between. The CDR3 DNA reads as TGTGCCAGCAGCCAAGGGATAAGCAAGCCTGAGCAGTTCTTC. This sequence encodes CASSQGISKPEQFF.

This clonotype was counted ten times or more. This chain links TRBV19 with TRBJ2-2; 9 bases line up with TRBD1. Germline V gene sequence: CDR1 LNHDA, CDR2 SQIVND (reference sequence). Germline trimming cut 7 bases from V and 7 bases from J; bases unmatched to any gene: 4. This CDR3 has 13 amino acids. CDR3 bases: TGTGCCAGTACGGACAGGGGACACGGGGAGCTGTTTTTT. It translates to CASTDRGHGELFF.

This chain joins TRBV7-9 and TRBJ2-5; D is possibly TRBD1 (6 bases). The CDR3 is made up of 13 amino acids. Looked up from germline, CDR1 is SEHNR and CDR2 is FQNEAQ (reference sequence). V lost 5 bases to trimming and J lost 3 bases, with 10 bases between them. The CDR3 bases are TGTGCCAGCAGCCCTGGGACAAAAGAGACCCAGTACTTC. Translating gives CASSPGTKETQYF.

This clonotype was picked up many times. The rearrangement joins TRBV5-1 to TRBJ2-2; D is perhaps TRBD2 (6 bases). Trimming cost V 4 bases and J 4 bases, with 14 bases left between them. Germline V gene sequence: CDR1 SGHRS, CDR2 YFSETQ. The CDR3 is 15 residues long. This CDR3 is CASSQLALGTGELFF. As DNA, the CDR3 is TGCGCCAGCAGCCAACTAGCTCTGGGCACCGGGGAGCTGTTTTTT.

This clonotype was counted at least ten times. This chain links TRBV29-1 with TRBJ1-2; a possible D gene is TRBD1 (6 bases). Germline V gene data show CDR1 as SQVTM and CDR2 as ANQGSEA. The CDR3 length is 12 residues. Deletions cut 7 bases from V and 4 bases from J, with 13 bases between. The CDR3 DNA is TGCAGCGCCGAAAGAGGGGGCTATGGCTACACCTTC. The encoded protein is CSAERGGYGYTF.

V is TRBV5-4 and J is TRBJ2-1; TRBD1 or TRBD2 may be the D gene (5 bases each). The ends were cut back, 3 bases at V and 1 base at J, with 11 bases in the middle. This CDR3 is 15 amino acids long. The germline V gene has CDR1 SGHNT and CDR2 YYREEE (reference sequence). CDR3 in amino acids: CASSSPGRSYNEQFF. CDR3 coding DNA: TGTGCCAGCAGCTCGCCGGGACGGTCCTACAATGAGCAGTTCTTC.

This clonotype appeared many times. The rearrangement links TRBV7-2 to TRBJ2-5, with 8 bases matching TRBD2. The CDR3 is made up of 13 amino acids. Trimming removed 6 bases from V and 4 bases from J; junction bases left unmatched: 4. Per germline, CDR1 SGHTA and CDR2 FQGNSA. The CDR3 coding sequence is TGTGCCAGCAGGCTAGCGGGCTCAGAGACCCAGTACTTC. It translates to CASRLAGSETQYF.

The V gene is TRBV30, the J gene TRBJ2-4; D unresolved. The CDR3 loop spans 12 amino acids. The V end was cut by 5 bases, the J end by 6 bases, with 11 bases between. In germline, CDR1 is GTSNPN, CDR2 SVGIG (reference sequence). CDR3 sequence (DNA): TGTGCCTGGGGGTTAATGGGAAACATTCAGTACTTC. It codes for CAWGLMGNIQYF.

This clonotype has a handful of counts. For the CDR3, the DNA is TGTGCCAGCAGCCATGGGGAATTAAACTATGGCTACACCTTC. Its protein is CASSHGELNYGYTF. The chain is built from TRBV4-2 and TRBJ1-2, with unresolved D. CDR1 and CDR2 (germline): LGHNA, YNFKEQ. Trimming took off 3 bases at V and 2 bases at J, with 10 bases between the two ends. This CDR3 has 14 amino acids.